The clone carrying this T cell receptor beta chain was counted once. What it recognizes is unknown. CDR1 MDHEN and CDR2 SYDVKM come from the germline V gene. This CDR3 is built from 12 residues. Trimming cost V 4 bases and J 10 bases, with 11 bases left between them. The data were taken from a study of shared clonotypes between healthy human individuals. Broader study findings: Relative to their counterparts shared across all four donors, non-shared clonotypes exhibited diminished generation probabilities. Sampling was confined to blood; repertoires within tissues likely differ. Naive subsets usually exceeded memory subsets in estimated richness. With few donors, the genetic and exposure-history diversity represented was limited.

Sequenced by immunoSEQ multiplex PCR; TCRdb stores in-frame clones only, minus some. Here the sample spans over 950,000 clones, 70% to 80% being singletons. The clonotype comes from a man aged 18 to 29 in good health. Some clones in this sample may be carry-over from other donors' samples. The genes are TRBV28 and TRBJ2-1, with unresolved D. The sequencing input was memory CD4+ T cells from PBMCs. Subset in this sample: CD45RA-negative fraction. The CDR3 reads CASSSHPQEQFF. The CDR3 nucleotides are TGTGCCAGCAGTTCCCACCCCCAAGAGCAGTTCTTC.